This T cell receptor (beta chain) was profiled in a study of blood T cell repertoires in COVID-19. Study-wide background: COVID-19 samples collected from the United States, Italy and Spain covered acute and convalescent phases. Sample material is recorded as cDNA or gDNA derived from T cells, B-cell-depleted T cells, or PBMCs.

The CDR3 has 12 residues. The germline V gene has CDR1 MGHDK and CDR2 SYGVNS. Trimming left V 6 bases short and J 12 bases short, with 14 bases between. Source study methods: Reference gene primer amplification yielded estimated nucleated cell counts. Some clones are missing from TCRdb's copy, which holds only in-frame ones; the method was immunoSEQ multiplex PCR. V and J calls and clone size are those listed in that table; D and trimming were worked out from the DNA. The sample holds about 300,000 clones, 85% to 90% seen once. The source is a man between 70 and 80 years old with acute or convalescent COVID-19. Material: peripheral blood. V usage is TRBV25-1 and J usage is TRBJ1-4; D may be TRBD1 (6 bases). This CDR3 reads CASRSYSGELFF. The CDR3 coding sequence is TGTGCCAGCAGATCTTATTCAGGGGAACTGTTTTTT.